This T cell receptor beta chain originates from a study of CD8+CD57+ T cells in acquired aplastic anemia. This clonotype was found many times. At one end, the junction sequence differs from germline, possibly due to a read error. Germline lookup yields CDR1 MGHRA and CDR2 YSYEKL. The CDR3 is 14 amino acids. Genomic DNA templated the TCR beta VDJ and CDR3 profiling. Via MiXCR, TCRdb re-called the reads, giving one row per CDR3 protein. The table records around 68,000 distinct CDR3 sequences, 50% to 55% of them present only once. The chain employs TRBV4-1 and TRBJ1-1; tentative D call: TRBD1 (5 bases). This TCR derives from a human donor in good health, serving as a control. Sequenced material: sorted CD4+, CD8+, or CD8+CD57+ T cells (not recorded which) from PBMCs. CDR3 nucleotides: TGCGCCAGCAGCTCGGACAAGGTGAAAACTGAAGCTTTCTTT. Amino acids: CASSSDKVKTEAFF.